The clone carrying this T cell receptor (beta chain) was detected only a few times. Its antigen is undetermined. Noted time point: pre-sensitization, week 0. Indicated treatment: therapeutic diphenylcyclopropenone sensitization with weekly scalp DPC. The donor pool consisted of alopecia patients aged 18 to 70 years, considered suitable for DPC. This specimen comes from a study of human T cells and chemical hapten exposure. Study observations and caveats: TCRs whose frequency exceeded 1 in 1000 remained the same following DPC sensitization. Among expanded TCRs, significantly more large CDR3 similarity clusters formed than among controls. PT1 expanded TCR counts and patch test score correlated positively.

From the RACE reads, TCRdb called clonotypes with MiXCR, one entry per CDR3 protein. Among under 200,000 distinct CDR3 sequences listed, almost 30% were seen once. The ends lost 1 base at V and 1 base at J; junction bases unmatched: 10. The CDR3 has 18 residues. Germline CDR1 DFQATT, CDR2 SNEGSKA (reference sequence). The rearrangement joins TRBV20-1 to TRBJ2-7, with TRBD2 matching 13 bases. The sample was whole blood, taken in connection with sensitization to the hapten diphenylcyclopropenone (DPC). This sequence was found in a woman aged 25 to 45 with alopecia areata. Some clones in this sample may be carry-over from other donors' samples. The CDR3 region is CSARALALAGGRSYEQYF. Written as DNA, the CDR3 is TGCAGTGCTAGAGCCTTGGCACTAGCGGGAGGGAGGTCCTACGAGCAGTACTTC.